Shown below are 23 T cell receptor beta chains from a single sample sequenced in a study of PD-1 blockade in classical Hodgkin lymphoma (dated by TCRdb to 2020 to 2021). Libraries were constructed by the immunoSEQ multiplex PCR assay. Sourced from immuneACCESS, this table was stored by TCRdb with only in-frame sequences that have V and J called. A share of the clones is absent; for the studies checked, an unresolved V gene accounts for under half, and the remainder has no known explanation. The sample table lists about 41,000 clones, 86% of them with a count of one. About 5.5% of the sample goes to the ten largest clones. Per the publication, the time point label means: cycle 2 day 1 (C2D1) of nivolumab. Every trial patient had relapsed after autologous stem cell transplantation, and cohorts A, B and C differed in prior brentuximab vedotin exposure. The input for sequencing was peripheral blood mononuclear cells (PBMCs), taken before the second cycle of nivolumab. Source of these receptors: a human donor with classical Hodgkin lymphoma.

V and J are TRBV9 and TRBJ2-2; 7 bases agree with TRBD2. The length of the CDR3 is 17 residues. Trimming took 0 bases from V and 3 from J; bases not matched to a gene: 8. The germline gives CDR1 SGDLS, CDR2 YYNGEE. The CDR3 sequence: CASSVGLRGSYTGELFF. In DNA form, the CDR3 reads TGTGCCAGCAGCGTAGGATTGCGGGGGTCTTACACCGGGGAGCTGTTTTTT.

V usage is TRBV19 and J usage is TRBJ1-5; 7 nucleotides line up with TRBD1. The CDR3 length is 18 residues. Germline values: CDR1 LNHDA, CDR2 SQIVND (reference sequence). J was trimmed by 0 bases and V by 5 bases; bases with no gene match: 13. The CDR3 spells CASSRRQGTLNSNQPQHF. The CDR3 region has the DNA TGTGCCAGTAGTCGGCGACAGGGAACCCTTAATAGCAATCAGCCCCAGCATTTT. Complete variable domain (other parts from reference TRBV19 and TRBJ1-5): DGGITQSPKYLFRKEGQNVTLSCEQNLNHDAMYWYRQDPGQGLRLIYYSQIVNDFQKGDIAEGYSVSREKKESFPLTVTSAQKNPTAFYLCASSRRQGTLNSNQPQHFGDGTRLSIL.

This sequence joins TRBV7-2 and TRBJ2-2; D gene ambiguous. The germline gives CDR1 SGHTA, CDR2 FQGNSA. The CDR3 contains 13 residues. The V end was cut by 5 bases, the J end by 5 bases, with 9 bases between. The CDR3: CASSQWETGELFF. In DNA form, the CDR3 reads TGTGCCAGCAGCCAGTGGGAAACCGGGGAGCTGTTTTTT. Supplemented by reference TRBV7-2 and TRBJ2-2, the full variable domain reads GAGVSQSPSNKVTEKGKDVELRCDPISGHTALYWYRQSLGQGLEFLIYFQGNSAPDKSGLPSDRFSAERTGGSVSTLTIQRTQQEDSAVYLCASSQWETGELFFGEGSRLTVL.

This rearrangement joins TRBV6-5 to TRBJ2-3, with 9 bases that match TRBD1. This CDR3 is 16 amino acids long. Germline loops: CDR1 MNHEY, CDR2 SVGAGI. The trim removed 1 base at V and 1 base at J, leaving 3 bases unmatched. DNA of the CDR3: TGTGCCAGCAGTTACTTCCGGGACAGGGGCACAGATACGCAGTATTTT. As protein: CASSYFRDRGTDTQYF.

The chain joins TRBV6-6 to TRBJ1-4; 7 bases match TRBD1. The CDR3 sequence is 15 residues long. V lost 2 bases and J lost 8; bases outside the gene matches: 8. Germline lookup yields CDR1 MNHNY and CDR2 SVGAGI (reference sequence). The chain's CDR3 is CASSYLTGQAEKLFF. The CDR3 nucleotides are TGTGCCAGCAGTTACCTGACAGGGCAAGCGGAAAAACTGTTTTTT.

V usage is TRBV7-2 and J usage is TRBJ2-5; D unclear. Germline-derived CDR1 and CDR2 are SGHTA and FQGNSA. The V gene lost 1 base and the J gene lost 5 bases, with 14 bases spanning the gap. The CDR3 covers 15 residues. The CDR3 loop is CASSLVGVAVETQYF. The DNA of the CDR3 is TGTGCCAGCAGCTTAGTTGGAGTAGCCGTCGAGACCCAGTACTTC.

This chain joins TRBV19 and TRBJ2-2; 9 positions match TRBD2. The V segment lost 0 bases and the J segment 5 bases; nucleotides outside the gene matches: 4. CDR1 and CDR2 (germline): LNHDA, SQIVND (reference sequence). This CDR3 contains 16 residues. The CDR3 DNA sequence: TGTGCCAGTAGTATAGAAGCGGGAGGAGGTACCGGGGAGCTGTTTTTT. Amino acid sequence: CASSIEAGGGTGELFF.

The chain links TRBV18 to TRBJ1-1, with D perhaps matching TRBD1 (6 bases). CDR1 KGHSH and CDR2 LQKENI come from the germline V gene. The CDR3 has 15 amino acids. Trimming pared 3 bases from V and 1 base from J, leaving 12 bases between. The chain's CDR3 is CASSPRSQGNTEAFF. The DNA for the CDR3 is TGTGCCAGCTCACCTAGATCACAGGGGAACACTGAAGCTTTCTTT.

The rearrangement uses TRBV6-1 and TRBJ2-1; D might be TRBD1 or TRBD2, each matching 6 bases. CDR1 MNHNS and CDR2 SASEGT come from the germline V gene. The V gene lost 1 base and the J gene lost 8 bases, with 18 bases spanning the gap. This CDR3 contains 16 residues. The DNA of the CDR3 is TGTGCCAGCAGTGAAGGGAGGGGGAGAATACGGGATGAGCAGTTCTTC. As protein: CASSEGRGRIRDEQFF.

The chain combines TRBV19 with TRBJ2-2; 10 bases are a match to TRBD1. J was trimmed by 0 bases and V by 7 bases; bases with no gene match: 11. The CDR3 is made up of 18 amino acids. Germline V gene data show CDR1 as LNHDA and CDR2 as SQIVND (reference sequence). The CDR3 DNA reads TGTGCCAGTAATCCGGGACAGGGGCTCTTCGCGAACACCGGGGAGCTGTTTTTT. It yields the protein CASNPGQGLFANTGELFF.

The gene calls are TRBV5-4 and TRBJ2-7; perhaps TRBD2 as D (6 bases). CDR1 is SGHNT, CDR2 YYREEE, per germline (reference sequence). V shed 1 base and J shed 5 bases, with 13 bases lying between them. This CDR3 has 14 amino acids. CDR3 sequence (DNA): TGTGCCAGCAGCTTGTATGGAGGGAGCGACGAGCAGTACTTC. Translating gives CASSLYGGSDEQYF.

The chain carries TRBV28 and TRBJ1-5; TRBD1 might be the D (6 bases). The germline V and J ends were trimmed by 1 base and 6 bases, with 16 bases remaining between them. This CDR3 is 16 amino acids long. The germline CDR1 and CDR2 sequences are MDHEN and SYDVKM. The CDR3 sequence is CASSLLEGVGGQPQHF. CDR3 nucleotide sequence: TGTGCCAGCAGTTTATTGGAGGGGGTCGGGGGTCAGCCCCAGCATTTT.

The rearrangement links TRBV15 to TRBJ1-2; no clear D. V was cut by 0 bases and J by 3 bases, with 8 bases left in between. Per the germline V gene, CDR1 is LNHNV and CDR2 is YYDKDF (reference sequence). The CDR3 extends over 14 amino acids. Written as DNA, the CDR3 is TGTGCCACCAGCAGAGATCCGGGCGACTATGGCTACACCTTC. The encoded protein is CATSRDPGDYGYTF.

This chain uses TRBV19 with TRBJ2-7, with TRBD1 identical over 7 bases. CDR3 length: 14 amino acids. In germline, CDR1 is LNHDA, CDR2 SQIVND (reference sequence). V trimming: 8 bases; J trimming: 0 bases; junction bases outside the gene matches: 7. The CDR3 DNA reads TGTGCCAGTGCCAGGACAGGACTCTCCTACGAGCAGTACTTC. Protein: CASARTGLSYEQYF.

The rearrangement joins TRBV19 to TRBJ2-3, with 7 bases aligning to TRBD2. Germline V gene data show CDR1 as LNHDA and CDR2 as SQIVND (reference sequence). This CDR3 spans 13 amino acids. The J segment lost 3 bases and the V segment lost 7 bases, leaving 4 bases of the junction unmatched. CDR3 DNA: TGTGCCAGTAACGGACTAGGGACAGATACGCAGTATTTT. Translation gives CASNGLGTDTQYF.

The rearrangement joins TRBV7-6 to TRBJ2-1; TRBD2 agrees at 12 bases. Trimming removed 5 bases from V and 9 bases from J; junction bases left unmatched: 8. Germline assignment: CDR1 SGHVS and CDR2 FNYEAQ. CDR3 length equals 15 residues. CDR3 amino acids: CASSLASGGEFEQFF. CDR3 DNA: TGTGCCAGCAGCCTTGCTAGCGGGGGGGAGTTTGAGCAGTTCTTC.

A remark on this clone: The junction does not match germline at one end; this may be a read error. This chain links TRBV10-1 with TRBJ1-4; tentatively, D is TRBD1 (5 bases). Germline lookup yields CDR1 WNHNN and CDR2 SYGVQD (reference sequence). This CDR3 spans 14 amino acids. The CDR3 DNA is TGCGCCAGCAGCCCTGGACAATGGGGAAAAAAAGTGTTTTTT. As protein: CASSPGQWGKKVFF.

This sequence joins TRBV27 and TRBJ1-2, with 8 bases identical to TRBD1. This CDR3 is built from 12 residues. Germline CDR1 and CDR2: MNHEY and SMNVEV (reference sequence). The trim removed 5 bases at V and 10 bases at J, leaving 6 bases unmatched. CDR3 region: CASSTTTGAYTF. CDR3 sequence (DNA): TGTGCCAGCAGTACCACGACAGGGGCCTACACCTTC.

This clone has just a few counts. CDR3 bases: TGTGCCAGCAGCCCGACAGGGAGGACGCAGTATTTT. Amino acid sequence: CASSPTGRTQYF. J is TRBJ2-3 and V is TRBV28; tentative D call: TRBD1 (7 bases). There are 12 residues in the CDR3. The germline V and J ends were trimmed by 6 bases and 9 bases, with 13 bases remaining between them. Germline V gene lookup returns CDR1 MDHEN and CDR2 SYDVKM.

This chain connects TRBV15 to TRBJ2-3; D not certain. Trimming pared 1 base from V and 0 bases from J, leaving 8 bases between. Germline V gene sequence: CDR1 LNHNV, CDR2 YYDKDF (reference sequence). The CDR3 consists of 15 residues. DNA for the CDR3: TGTGCCACCAGCAGAGGGTTCACTAGCACAGATACGCAGTATTTT. It codes for CATSRGFTSTDTQYF.

The V and J genes are TRBV14 and TRBJ2-1; the D gene could be TRBD1 or TRBD2 (5 bases each). The ends were cut back, 5 bases at V and 8 bases at J, with 16 bases in the middle. Looked up from germline, CDR1 is SGHDN and CDR2 is FVKESK. The CDR3 runs 14 residues. CDR3 DNA: TGTGCCAGCAGCTCCCGGGACCCCTTTGATGAGCAGTTCTTC. This encodes CASSSRDPFDEQFF.

The chain links TRBV7-2 to TRBJ1-3, with 7 nucleotides matching TRBD1. The CDR3 runs 15 residues. Germline V gene sequence: CDR1 SGHTA, CDR2 FQGNSA. J gave up 0 bases and V 5 bases, and 4 bases lay outside the gene matches. CDR3 residues: CASSAWDSSGNTIYF. CDR3 nucleotide sequence: TGTGCCAGCAGCGCCTGGGACAGCTCTGGAAACACCATATATTTT.

The CDR3 region has the DNA TGTGCCAGCCAAGGGGGCGCTTTTGAGCAGTTCTTC. Protein sequence: CASQGGAFEQFF. This chain joins TRBV28 and TRBJ2-1, with 7 nucleotides matching TRBD1. The CDR3 has 12 amino acids. V dropped 8 bases and J dropped 9; count of bases not matched to a gene: 7. CDR1 and CDR2 from the germline V gene are MDHEN and SYDVKM.